Here is one TCR beta chain with its context. The record originates from a study of T cells after yellow fever vaccination. The CDR3 totals 14 residues. V lost 0 bases to trimming and J lost 4 bases, with 9 bases between them. One entry per CDR3 protein, called by TCRdb with MiXCR from the 5' RACE reads. Found here are hundreds of thousands of distinct CDR3 sequences, less than 4.5% of them singletons; the top ten hold about 20%. This specimen consisted of PBMCs, obtained on the day of the yellow fever booster vaccination. The origin of this receptor is a man younger than 35 who received the YFV17D yellow fever vaccine. The rearrangement joins TRBV12-3 or TRBV12-4 to TRBJ1-2; D gene uncertain. The CDR3 DNA follows: TGTGCCAGCAGTTTAGCGAACAGATTCTATGGCTACACCTTC. Translating gives CASSLANRFYGYTF.